This entry lists 24 T cell receptor beta chains sequenced from one sample in a study of T-cell reconstitution after alpha-beta-depleted transplantation in children. During its preparation, the TCRbeta library received unique molecular identifiers. In TCRdb, the PCR reads were re-called with MiXCR into one record per CDR3 protein. This table holds around 370,000 distinct CDR3 sequences, under 13% found once. This sample comprised PBMCs from the stem cell graft donor, obtained from the stem cell graft. Source of these receptors: a human donor who donated a stem cell graft to a child with acute lymphoblastic leukemia.

J is TRBJ2-7 and V is TRBV29-1; TRBD1 agrees at 10 bases. The V and J ends lost 2 bases and 5 bases, in that order; junction bases with no gene match: 9. Germline values: CDR1 SQVTM, CDR2 ANQGSEA. This CDR3 contains 15 residues. The CDR3: CSVEKPGQGSHEQYF. CDR3 coding DNA: TGCAGCGTTGAAAAACCGGGACAGGGGTCCCACGAGCAGTACTTC.

This chain connects TRBV2 to TRBJ1-2; D gene ambiguous. The V gene's germline CDR1 is SNHLY and CDR2 FYNNEI. The CDR3 extends over 15 amino acids. Trimming cost V 7 bases and J 4 bases, with 19 bases left between them. The CDR3 nucleotides read TGTGCCAGCAAAATTAGAAGAAACACGGGCTATGGCTACACCTTC. It specifies CASKIRRNTGYGYTF.

The rearrangement joins TRBV6-6 to TRBJ2-1; D tentatively fits TRBD1 or TRBD2 (5 bases each). Germline lookup yields CDR1 MNHNY and CDR2 SVGAGI (reference sequence). The CDR3 has 13 amino acids. Trimming pared 0 bases from V and 10 bases from J, leaving 10 bases between. CDR3 residues: CASSYSGPPEQFF. The CDR3 coding sequence is TGTGCCAGCAGTTACTCGGGACCCCCCGAGCAGTTCTTC.

The chain has TRBV5-5 and TRBJ1-3; D unclear. Germline CDR1 and CDR2: SGHKS and YYEKEE (reference sequence). Between the trimmed V and J ends, which lost 0 bases and 0 bases, there was a span of 16 bases. CDR3 size: 18 residues. DNA for the CDR3: TGTGCCAGCAGCTTGGAGTTCTGGACGGGGAGCTCTGGAAACACCATATATTTT. Protein: CASSLEFWTGSSGNTIYF.

V is TRBV5-1 and J is TRBJ2-3, with D possibly called TRBD1 or TRBD2 (5 bases each). The germline CDR1 and CDR2 sequences are SGHRS and YFSETQ. The germline V and J ends were trimmed by 0 bases and 5 bases, with 16 bases remaining between them. The CDR3 runs 16 residues. CDR3 bases: TGCGCCAGCAGCTTGGCCTGGGGGATCGAGGGAGATACGCAGTATTTT. Amino acids: CASSLAWGIEGDTQYF. Full variable domain (rest looked up from reference TRBV5-1 and TRBJ2-3): KAGVTQTPRYLIKTRGQQVTLSCSPISGHRSVSWYQQTPGQGLQFLFEYFSETQRNKGNFPGRFSGRQFSNSRSEMNVSTLELGDSALYLCASSLAWGIEGDTQYFGPGTRLTVL.

There are a few counts of this clonotype. The chain links TRBV7-2 to TRBJ1-2, with 7 bases that match TRBD1. This CDR3 region has 15 residues. V shed 5 bases, J shed 7 bases, and the junction held 13 bases outside the gene matches. Germline CDR1 and CDR2: SGHTA and FQGNSA. CDR3 in DNA: TGTGCCAGCAGCCCAAGGACAGGAGGAGGCGGTGGCTACACCTTC. It is translated as CASSPRTGGGGGYTF.

The chain combines TRBV25-1 with TRBJ1-5; no reliable D call. Trimming shortened V by 3 bases and J by 4 bases, and 10 bases separated the two germline ends. CDR3 length: 14 residues. Germline V CDR1 and CDR2: MGHDK, SYGVNS. The CDR3 protein is CASSERGGNQPQHF. For the CDR3, the DNA is TGTGCCAGCAGTGAGAGAGGAGGGAATCAGCCCCAGCATTTT.

This clonotype was detected many times. The chain links TRBV7-9 to TRBJ1-2, with D uncertain. V gave up 5 bases and J gave up 0 bases, with 13 bases separating them. Germline CDR1 reads SEHNR; CDR2 reads FQNEAQ (reference sequence). This CDR3 has 15 amino acids. The DNA of the CDR3 is TGTGCCAGCAGCCTAACGGTCGGGCCTAACTATGGCTACACCTTC. Its translation: CASSLTVGPNYGYTF.

This clonotype was seen at least ten times. The CDR3 nucleotides read TGTGCCAGCAGCCCCTCAGCAGGACTATACGAGCAGTACTTC. Protein sequence: CASSPSAGLYEQYF. This chain uses TRBV7-9 with TRBJ2-7; TRBD2 is a possible D gene (6 bases). This CDR3 is 14 amino acids long. The germline V gene has CDR1 SEHNR and CDR2 FQNEAQ (reference sequence). Trimming pared 5 bases from V and 4 bases from J, leaving 15 bases between.

The genes are TRBV5-1 and TRBJ2-1, with D hard to call. V lost 5 bases and J lost 0, with 12 bases in between. Germline V gene data show CDR1 as SGHRS and CDR2 as YFSETQ. This CDR3 is 15 amino acids long. CDR3 nucleotide sequence: TGCGCCAGCAGGCCCATCTTAAGCTCCTACAATGAGCAGTTCTTC. This sequence encodes CASRPILSSYNEQFF.

The rearrangement uses TRBV23-1 and TRBJ2-7; a weak D match, TRBD1 (5 bases). TRBV23-1 is placed among ORFs of uncertain function. The CDR3 runs to 16 residues. Trimming shortened V by 3 bases and J by 3 bases, and 18 bases separated the two germline ends. The CDR3 DNA follows: TGCGCCAGCAGTCACCCCTGGGCAGCTGGACACTACGAGCAGTACTTC. Protein sequence: CASSHPWAAGHYEQYF.

This clonotype has more than one count but fewer than ten. This chain joins TRBV7-3 and TRBJ2-7; no firm D call. The germline V gene has CDR1 SGHTA and CDR2 FQGTGA. The CDR3 sequence is 17 residues long. Trimming pared 1 base from V and 2 bases from J, leaving 18 bases between. CDR3 protein: CASSLSRGRFIPYEQYF. The CDR3 nucleotides are TGTGCCAGCAGCTTAAGCCGCGGCAGGTTCATCCCCTACGAGCAGTACTTC. The full variable domain, its missing parts supplied by reference TRBV7-3 and TRBJ2-7, is GAGVSQTPSNKVTEKGKYVELRCDPISGHTALYWYRQSLGQGPEFLIYFQGTGAADDSGLPNDRFFAVRPEGSVSTLKIQRTERGDSAVYLCASSLSRGRFIPYEQYFGPGTRLTVT.

V and J are TRBV28 and TRBJ1-5; D gene unclear. There are 13 residues in the CDR3. Germline V CDR1 and CDR2: MDHEN, SYDVKM. V shed 8 bases and J shed 0 bases, with 8 bases lying between them. The CDR3 bases are TGTGCCAGCTTGACTAATAGCAATCAGCCCCAGCATTTT. Protein product: CASLTNSNQPQHF.

This clonotype has more than one count but fewer than ten. The J gene is TRBJ2-1, the V gene TRBV20-1; 9 bases are a match to TRBD2. The germline gives CDR1 DFQATT, CDR2 SNEGSKA (reference sequence). The trim removed 6 bases at V and 9 bases at J, leaving 15 bases unmatched. The CDR3 spans 15 residues. CDR3 nucleotide sequence: TGCAGTGCCCCGGGGGGCGGGAGGGTGAGCGGTGAGCAGTTCTTC. The encoded protein is CSAPGGGRVSGEQFF.

This clonotype came up a few times. V usage is TRBV27 and J usage is TRBJ1-1, with D uncertain. The germline gives CDR1 MNHEY, CDR2 SMNVEV (reference sequence). This CDR3 contains 14 residues. The V end was cut by 3 bases, the J end by 4 bases, with 12 bases between. CDR3 bases: TGTGCCAGCAGTTTCTTAGACCGACGCACTGAAGCTTTCTTT. It yields the protein CASSFLDRRTEAFF.

In nucleotides, the CDR3 is TGTGCCAGCAGTCCTCCCCGGTCCGGCACCTACAATGAGCAGTTCTTC. Translating it yields CASSPPRSGTYNEQFF. The chain is built from TRBV28 and TRBJ2-1; no reliable D call. The CDR3 is 16 amino acids. V was trimmed by 5 bases and J by 2 bases, leaving 16 bases between them. Germline values: CDR1 MDHEN, CDR2 SYDVKM.

This clonotype came up a few times. The CDR3 region has the DNA TGTGCCAGCAAGTATTCAGGAGCCGGAGAAAAACTGTTTTTT. It encodes CASKYSGAGEKLFF. V and J are TRBV6-2 or TRBV6-3 and TRBJ1-4; D not certain. The germline CDR1 and CDR2 sequences are MNHEY and SVGEGT. The V gene lost 7 bases and the J gene lost 8 bases, with 17 bases spanning the gap. CDR3 length: 14 residues.

This clonotype was counted a few times. V usage is TRBV12-3 or TRBV12-4 and J usage is TRBJ2-3; TRBD2 matches 9 bases. The CDR3 loop spans 19 amino acids. With V trimmed by 5 bases and J by 3 bases, 18 bases remained unmatched. Written as DNA, the CDR3 is TGTGCCAGCAGTGCGACTAGCGGCCGGACCTTCCTACCGACAGATACGCAGTATTTT. Protein sequence: CASSATSGRTFLPTDTQYF.

This chain uses TRBV11-1 with TRBJ2-1; D possibly matches TRBD1 or TRBD2 (5 bases each). V shed 3 bases and J shed 10 bases, with 10 bases lying between them. This CDR3 contains 12 residues. Germline loops: CDR1 SGHAT, CDR2 FQDESV (reference sequence). DNA for the CDR3: TGTGCCAGCAGCTTGGGGACCGGAGAGCAGTTCTTC. It is translated as CASSLGTGEQFF.

The chain uses TRBV11-2 and TRBJ2-1; 8 positions agree with TRBD2. CDR1 and CDR2 (germline): SGHAT, FQNNGV. The J segment lost 3 bases and the V segment lost 0 bases, leaving 7 bases of the junction unmatched. The CDR3 length is 17 residues. The CDR3 spells CASSLDHPSGYYNEQFF. The CDR3 bases are TGTGCCAGCAGCTTAGATCATCCTAGCGGGTACTACAATGAGCAGTTCTTC.

This clonotype was recorded a few times. The rearrangement uses TRBV28 and TRBJ2-7; 9 bases agree with TRBD1. This CDR3 region has 15 residues. In germline, CDR1 is MDHEN, CDR2 SYDVKM. V shed 5 bases, J shed 5 bases, and the junction held 10 bases outside the gene matches. CDR3 sequence: CASSHESNRGHEQYF. CDR3 bases: TGTGCCAGCAGTCACGAATCGAACAGGGGGCACGAGCAGTACTTC.

This clonotype was counted a few times. The chain employs TRBV20-1 and TRBJ2-7; 7 bases match TRBD2. J was trimmed by 3 bases and V by 3 bases; bases with no gene match: 5. This CDR3 spans 13 amino acids. CDR1 is DFQATT and CDR2 is SNEGSKA in the germline V gene (reference sequence). CDR3 residues: CSASGRMGYEQYF. The CDR3 nucleotides read TGCAGTGCTAGCGGGAGGATGGGCTACGAGCAGTACTTC.

The J gene is TRBJ2-7, the V gene TRBV20-1, with TRBD1 matching 7 bases. This CDR3 comprises 14 residues. The junction had 11 bases not matched to a gene; V was cut back by 5 bases and J by 4 bases. CDR1 is DFQATT and CDR2 is SNEGSKA in the germline V gene (reference sequence). The CDR3 DNA is TGCAGTGCTTGGTCGCAGGGGGTGGGGTACGAGCAGTACTTC. This gives the protein CSAWSQGVGYEQYF.

V usage is TRBV7-8 and J usage is TRBJ2-5, with 9 positions matching TRBD2. Germline CDR1 reads SGHVS; CDR2 reads FQNEAQ. The CDR3 is 18 amino acids. Trimming took 5 bases from V and 3 from J; bases not matched to a gene: 16. The CDR3 region is CASSPRRQLAGIEETQYF. For the CDR3, the DNA is TGTGCCAGCAGCCCCAGACGGCAACTAGCGGGTATTGAAGAGACCCAGTACTTC.